The 11 T cell receptor beta chains presented below share a single source sample, sequenced in a study of T cell responses to AZD1222 COVID-19 vaccine. Measured with immunoSEQ multiplex PCR; TCRdb has only the in-frame clones, and not every one. The table has some 130,000 clones, over 75% seen once. The sequences come from peripheral blood, collected on day 0 of AZD1222 vaccination. These receptors all stem from an adult in good health.

This chain uses TRBV10-3 with TRBJ2-1, with D tentatively TRBD1 or TRBD2 (5 bases each). This CDR3 contains 12 residues. Deletions cut 7 bases from V and 8 bases from J, with 12 bases between. Germline CDR1 ENHRY, CDR2 SYGVKD. The chain's CDR3 is CAITGDGDEQFF. As DNA, the CDR3 is TGTGCCATCACTGGGGACGGCGATGAGCAGTTCTTC.

The chain links TRBV9 to TRBJ2-7; no reliable D call. V shed 0 bases and J shed 6 bases, with 10 bases lying between them. Germline V lookup: CDR1 SGDLS, CDR2 YYNGEE. The CDR3 extends over 13 amino acids. CDR3 amino acids: CASSVGPLGEQYF. For the CDR3, the DNA is TGTGCCAGCAGCGTAGGACCGCTAGGCGAGCAGTACTTC.

The CDR3 DNA reads TGTGCCAGCAGCCCCTCGACAGGGGGGGGATTTCAGTACTTC. Translation: CASSPSTGGGFQYF. The chain is built from TRBV3-1 (or the pseudogene TRBV3-2) and TRBJ2-4; 9 bases match TRBD1. The CDR3 contains 14 residues. J gave up 11 bases and V 4 bases, and 9 bases lay outside the gene matches. Germline-derived CDR1 and CDR2 are LGHDT and YNNKEL (reference sequence).

The rearrangement uses TRBV6-5 and TRBJ1-5, with a possible D match to TRBD1 (6 bases). The CDR3 runs to 15 residues. V lost 6 bases, J lost 4 bases, and 16 bases lay in between. Germline loops: CDR1 MNHEY, CDR2 SVGAGI. This chain's CDR3 is CASRLRDTDNQPQHF. The DNA for the CDR3 is TGTGCCAGCAGACTCCGGGACACCGATAATCAGCCCCAGCATTTT.

This clone was picked up one time. The rearrangement links TRBV19 to TRBJ1-5, with D possibly matching TRBD1 (5 bases). The V gene lost 4 bases and the J gene lost 6 bases, with 13 bases spanning the gap. The CDR3 runs 14 residues. The germline V gene has CDR1 LNHDA and CDR2 SQIVND (reference sequence). The CDR3 DNA follows: TGTGCCAGTAGTACGGGGGAGATTTTTCAGCCCCAGCATTTT. This codes for CASSTGEIFQPQHF.

This clone has only one observation. The J gene is TRBJ2-3, the V gene TRBV11-2; TRBD2 aligns across 14 bases. Trimming took 5 bases from V and 8 from J; bases not matched to a gene: 9. CDR3 size: 16 residues. The germline V gene has CDR1 SGHAT and CDR2 FQNNGV. CDR3 in DNA: TGTGCCAGCAGCCCGGGACTAGCGGGAGTGGCCGGTACGCAGTATTTT. Translation gives CASSPGLAGVAGTQYF.

The V call is TRBV7-9, the J call TRBJ1-3; unclear D gene. CDR3 size: 15 residues. With 1 base removed from V and 0 bases from J, the gap between germline ends came to 7 bases. The germline gives CDR1 SEHNR, CDR2 FQNEAQ (reference sequence). The CDR3 is CASSLDQSSGNTIYF. The CDR3 nucleotides read TGTGCCAGCAGCTTAGACCAAAGCTCTGGAAACACCATATATTTT.

V and J are TRBV12-3 or TRBV12-4 and TRBJ2-1; D not resolved. The CDR3 is 12 amino acids. The V and J ends lost 8 bases and 1 base respectively, with 6 bases between them. The CDR3 DNA follows: TGTGCCAGCGGGATTTCCTACAATGAGCAGTTCTTC. This sequence encodes CASGISYNEQFF.

The CDR3 bases are TGTGCCAGCAGCCCCCCGACTAACACCGGGGAGCTGTTTTTT. Its protein product is CASSPPTNTGELFF. This chain uses TRBV7-3 with TRBJ2-2; D remains unclear. This CDR3 is built from 14 residues. V was shortened by 5 bases and J by 2 bases, with 9 bases between the two germline ends. Germline V CDR1 and CDR2: SGHTA, FQGTGA.

This rearrangement joins TRBV28 to TRBJ1-5; no definite D call. With 6 bases removed from V and 1 base from J, the gap between germline ends came to 13 bases. The CDR3 has 15 amino acids. CDR1 and CDR2 (germline): MDHEN, SYDVKM. The CDR3: CASSPPGWSNQPQHF. CDR3 in DNA: TGTGCCAGCAGCCCCCCCGGGTGGAGCAATCAGCCCCAGCATTTT. Using reference TRBV28 and TRBJ1-5 for the parts outside the CDR3, the full variable domain is DVKVTQSSRYLVKRTGEKVFLECVQDMDHENMFWYRQDPGLGLRLIYFSYDVKMKEKGDIPEGYSVSREKKERFSLILESASTNQTSMYLCASSPPGWSNQPQHFGDGTRLSIL.

V is TRBV28 and J is TRBJ2-5; D ambiguous. Germline CDR1 reads MDHEN; CDR2 reads SYDVKM. The V and J ends lost 2 bases and 2 bases respectively, with 15 bases between them. The CDR3 covers 16 residues. The CDR3 DNA sequence: TGTGCCAGCAGTTTAACAGCTTCCCTGGGACAAGAGACCCAGTACTTC. It encodes CASSLTASLGQETQYF.